The rows below give T cell receptor beta chains drawn from one sample of a study of blood T cell repertoires in COVID-19. TCRdb's table, derived via immunoSEQ multiplex PCR, lists solely in-frame clones and lacks some. Among roughly 220,000 clones listed, more than 80% were seen once. Sequencing was performed on peripheral blood. The source is a man younger than 40 who had recovered from COVID-19. The CDR3 runs from the conserved cysteine through the conserved F or W. Fields, in order: V gene, D gene, J gene, CDR3 protein. D genes are given only for firm matches.

TRBV10-3	TRBD1	TRBJ2-5	CAIRPGQGETQYF
TRBV10-3	.	TRBJ2-2	CAISEQGKVFTGELFF
TRBV19	.	TRBJ1-2	CASSIEINYGYTF
TRBV14	.	TRBJ1-2	CASSQDGRSGWGYTF
TRBV13	TRBD2	TRBJ2-3	CASSGRGAGDTDTQYF
TRBV5-1	TRBD1	TRBJ1-2	CASSYLGQDYGYTF
TRBV7-2	TRBD2	TRBJ2-3	CASSLRGGETDTQYF
TRBV6-2/TRBV6-3	.	TRBJ2-7	CASSYFGGTSYEQYF
TRBV5-4	.	TRBJ1-1	CASSLKRYTEAFF
TRBV18	.	TRBJ1-2	CASSLPNPGDGYTF
TRBV6-5	.	TRBJ2-7	CASSFPGQIYEQYF
TRBV6-4	TRBD2	TRBJ2-6	CASSFNGGGTGANVLTF
TRBV19	TRBD2	TRBJ2-2	CASTPLGGGTPNTGELFF
TRBV5-1	TRBD1	TRBJ1-1	CASSWGQGDTEAFF
TRBV30	.	TRBJ1-1	CAWTKGANTEAFF
TRBV11-3	TRBD1	TRBJ2-1	CASSFTGGGEQFF
TRBV9	TRBD1	TRBJ1-6	CASSVFDRVSSYNSPLHF
TRBV30	.	TRBJ2-7	CAWERTYEQYF
TRBV4-3	.	TRBJ1-1	CASSPTAVRQAFF
TRBV6-6	TRBD2	TRBJ2-7	CASSLRTSGAIYEQYF
TRBV6-2/TRBV6-3	TRBD2	TRBJ2-1	CASSSFTSGYNEQFF
TRBV19	.	TRBJ1-5	CASSNAGIYSNQPQHF
TRBV7-6	.	TRBJ1-5	CASSLVGGLGNQPQHF
TRBV5-5	TRBD1	TRBJ1-5	CASSWTGVNQPQHF
TRBV28	TRBD1	TRBJ1-2	CASSPGTGNYGYTF
TRBV27	TRBD1	TRBJ2-7	CASSLSLGQALYEQYF
TRBV19	.	TRBJ1-5	CASTRGYGDNQPQHF
TRBV12-5	TRBD1	TRBJ1-3	CASGLLRDSGNTIYF
TRBV7-2	.	TRBJ1-5	CASSVYSMRNQPQHF
TRBV29-1	TRBD1	TRBJ1-1	CSVGRQGGTEAFF
TRBV7-2	.	TRBJ2-1	CASSLAGGPVDEQFF
TRBV27	.	TRBJ1-2	CASSYGGTYGYTF
TRBV6-5	.	TRBJ2-7	CASSYSDYSYEQYF
TRBV24-1	TRBD1	TRBJ1-2	CATSDTDRDHGYTF
TRBV11-2	.	TRBJ1-3	CASSLVTSSGNTIYF
TRBV7-9	.	TRBJ1-1	CASSPNTDSGTEAFF
TRBV18	.	TRBJ2-7	CASSPPRNSYEQYF
TRBV9	TRBD1	TRBJ1-4	CAPRTGAVATNEKLFF
TRBV7-6	.	TRBJ2-3	CASSPGVITDTQYF
TRBV6-5	TRBD1	TRBJ1-6	CASSLEGQGSTPLHF
TRBV5-6	.	TRBJ2-2	CASSLGLANTGELFF
TRBV6-6	TRBD1	TRBJ1-2	CASSPRDRGLSNYGYTF
TRBV7-2	TRBD1	TRBJ2-7	CASSLDRGYDEQYF
TRBV4-1	.	TRBJ2-5	CASSQGQETQYF
TRBV6-6	.	TRBJ1-1	CASSYSGQRDTEAFF
TRBV6-2/TRBV6-3	.	TRBJ1-5	CASSYVPNSNQPQHF
TRBV9	.	TRBJ2-2	CASSVVSFTLTGELFF
TRBV5-1	.	TRBJ1-2	CASSPVDRQYGYTF
TRBV24-1	.	TRBJ1-2	CATSRSVYYGYTF
TRBV6-5	TRBD1	TRBJ1-2	CASSYLQGGDYGYTF